This note documents a single T cell receptor beta chain sequence. These data are taken from a study of blood T cell repertoires in COVID-19. Study background: Nucleic acid was either cDNA or gDNA, and it came from T cells, B-cell-depleted T cells, or PBMCs.

The V gene's germline CDR1 is DFQATT and CDR2 SNEGSKA (reference sequence). J gave up 2 bases and V 3 bases, and 10 bases lay outside the gene matches. The CDR3 has 16 amino acids. In the original workflow: Quantification of nucleated cells was approximated via reference gene primer amplification. The method was immunoSEQ multiplex PCR; TCRdb's version includes in-frame clones alone and lacks a portion of them. The DNA was the basis for D and trimming; V, J and clone size are from that table. In the table there are about 25,000 clones, about nine tenths of which are singletons. The source material was peripheral blood. This chain joins TRBV20-1 and TRBJ1-5; TRBD1 matches at 7 bases. This receptor was taken from a man aged 45-65 years with active COVID-19. CDR3 sequence: CSASRQGVRGNQPQHF. The CDR3 DNA follows: TGCAGTGCTAGTAGACAGGGAGTTAGGGGCAATCAGCCCCAGCATTTT.